This note documents a single TCR beta chain sequence. This clonotype showed up many times. The antigen it recognizes is unknown. Base qualities are not provided; no much larger clone lies one nucleotide away. The TCR beta CDR3 regions were amplified from RNA transcripts. The first round of RT-PCR for the TCR CDR3 was performed with the HTBI primer set and the Qiagen OneStep RT-PCR kit. Libraries were constructed in a second round of multiplex PCR, after which size selection and purification were performed. The libraries were sequenced on an Illumina HiSeq2000 using paired-end 100 bp reads. Processing in the source paper ran as follows. SOAPnuke was used to process the raw data, throwing out any read that contained adapters or uncalled bases, had a mean Phred below 15, or lacked an exact constant-primer or identifier match. COPE v1.2.5 was used to merge high-quality paired reads, and clonotypes were defined as unique nucleotide sequences. MiTCR v1.1 was used to align the clonotypes against IMGT TRBV, TRBD and TRBJ reference segments. The analysis was restricted to V-J combinations with a frequency above 0.0001, which together covered about 99% of the repertoires. The TCS score was defined as F50 (clonal expansion) divided by E x V (chaos), with BLOSUM62-based TCRdist calculated between CDR3 peptides within each V-J. Welch's t-statistics and random forest reduced approximately 520 V-J features to 13, which were used in a naive Bayes classifier (R e1071). Through fastp at Q25 and MiXCR, TCRdb rebuilt clones from the public reads, retaining in-frame beta chains. One record per CDR3 amino acid sequence lists the most common genes and DNA. Here the V and J calls rest on TCRdb's processing, not on the authors' analysis. Counted in this sample were fewer than 400,000 distinct CDR3 sequences; 15% to 19% of them appeared once. In total, the top ten clones hold about 27% of the sample.

The record originates from a study of T cells in Graves' hyperthyroidism and ophthalmopathy (dated by TCRdb to between 2018 and 2021). Some background on the complete study: Peripheral blood samples were taken at the time of initial diagnosis, prior to any treatment. The roughly 90 discovery patients were divided at random into training and test sets in a 7:3 ratio. Following sampling, methimazole starting at 30 mg daily was given to hyperthyroidism patients, and high-dose intravenous methylprednisolone was given to ophthalmopathy patients. Thyroid tissue and blood T-cell repertoires from more than 5 Graves' hyperthyroidism patients were also compared in the study. According to the paper, TCR Vbeta CDR3 sequencing was carried out on over 130 peripheral blood samples, which came from fewer than 50 ophthalmopathy, 75 or so hyperthyroidism and approximately 17 progressor patients. A discovery cohort of roughly 96 patients, 43 with Graves' ophthalmopathy and roughly 59 with stable Graves' hyperthyroidism, was used to find distinguishing TCR V-J signatures. Whether ophthalmopathy could be predicted prospectively was tested in an independent validation cohort made up of 18 to 20 hyperthyroidism patients plus 17 patients who later progressed to ophthalmopathy. Overall study results and their limits: In cross-validation, a model built on a 13 V-J signature told ophthalmopathy apart from stable hyperthyroidism with 87.88% sensitivity and approximately 84% specificity, and in testing the same model reached 80%/75%. During validation, the model predicted progression to ophthalmopathy a median of about 6.5 months ahead of onset, with roughly 65% sensitivity and almost 75% specificity. Sample size was not statistically predetermined, and blinding of investigators to group allocation was not performed. Most expanded thyroid clonotypes (frequency above 0.001) were also detected in blood, suggesting blood repertoires may reflect thyroid immune responses.

The hyperthyroidism patients were between 18 and 65 years old and newly diagnosed, with a disease duration of less than 2 months. Any patient with an uncontrolled infection, another autoimmune disease, pregnancy or lactation was excluded. Diagnoses were established on the basis of clinical symptoms, serum thyroxine and TRAb, thyroid ultrasound, and orbital computed tomography. Blood from progressor patients was collected at the time of first diagnosis with hyperthyroidism, before any ophthalmopathy symptoms had appeared. Ficoll-Paque density gradient centrifugation was used to isolate PBMCs from 10 ml of fresh peripheral blood. Progressor patients were initially diagnosed with Graves' hyperthyroidism and developed ophthalmopathy during follow-up. Trizol reagent was used to extract total RNA, and RNA quality was then checked on an Agilent 2100 Bioanalyzer. Input material: blood. This clonotype was obtained from a woman aged 18-29 years with Graves' hyperthyroidism that later progressed to Graves' ophthalmopathy.

The CDR3 sequence is CSASSLAGNYEQYF. DNA sequence: TGCAGTGCTAGTTCTCTTGCAGGAAACTACGAGCAGTACTTC. The receptor chain draws on TRBV20-1 and TRBJ2-7, with the D gene uncertain. From its cysteine to its phenylalanine, the CDR3 spans 14 amino acids. Here the CDR3 DNA is all that survives: 42 bases in frame from base 1. The trim is 3 bases for V and 3 bases for J, with a gap of 15 bases between the germline ends. CDR1 DFQATT and CDR2 SNEGSKA were looked up in the germline V gene (reference sequence).